The T cell receptor beta chain described here comes from a study of cytomegalovirus exposure and HLA in healthy donors. General study findings and limits: A later analysis found common viral pathogens apparently linked to several of the most significant clusters.

60 Vbeta and 13 Jbeta primers were used in PCR. TCRdb keeps only in-frame clones here, not all; method: immunoSEQ multiplex PCR. The table has 130,000 to 150,000 clones, roughly 76% seen once. From germline, CDR1 is MGHRA and CDR2 YSYEKL. V lost 3 bases and J lost 9; bases outside the gene matches: 8. The CDR3 is made up of 13 amino acids. About this clone itself: Its antigen is not identified.

The sample taken for sequencing was PBMCs. The TCR sequence derives from a human donor in good health. V usage is TRBV4-1 and J usage is TRBJ2-7, with 7 bases matching TRBD1. The CDR3: CASSQRQGVAQYF. CDR3 nucleotides: TGCGCCAGCAGCCAGAGACAGGGAGTAGCGCAGTACTTC.